The TCR beta chain described here comes from a study of CD8 T cells in Susac syndrome. An input of roughly 0.5 to 1 ug of RNA was subjected to reverse transcription using random hexamers. TCRdb ran MiXCR on the immunoSEQ multiplex PCR reads and lists one entry per CDR3 protein. Among a few hundred thousand distinct CDR3 sequences, around nine tenths were seen once, and the ten largest hold over 0.1%. Sequencing targeted TCR beta in blood CD8+ and CD4+ T cells. In this sample, this clonotype turned up once. The CDR3 sequence is 15 residues long. Germline values: CDR1 LNHDA, CDR2 SQIVND (reference sequence). V shed 5 bases and J 6 bases; nucleotides not matched to a gene: 8.

This chain uses TRBV19 with TRBJ1-5, with TRBD1 matching over 9 bases. Sequencing input: CD8+ T cells from PBMCs. The sequence came from a human donor with multiple sclerosis. CDR3: CASSLWTGESQPQHF. CDR3 nucleotides: TGTGCCAGTAGTCTCTGGACAGGGGAGAGTCAGCCCCAGCATTTT. Full variable domain (remainder filled in from reference TRBV19 and TRBJ1-5): DGGITQSPKYLFRKEGQNVTLSCEQNLNHDAMYWYRQDPGQGLRLIYYSQIVNDFQKGDIAEGYSVSREKKESFPLTVTSAQKNPTAFYLCASSLWTGESQPQHFGDGTRLSIL.